This T cell receptor (beta chain) was recorded in a study of beta chain features in type 1 diabetes. The authors reverse transcribed all of the isolated RNA, so sequencing captured expressed TCRB transcripts. This table comes from immunoSEQ multiplex PCR, and its TCRdb copy is limited to in-frame clones, with some not included. The sample consists of roughly 170,000 clones, 10% to 15% of them appearing once. The CDR3 sequence is 15 residues long. CDR1 SNHLY and CDR2 FYNNEI come from the germline V gene. With 7 bases clipped from V and 3 bases from J, the junction kept 9 bases outside the gene matches.

Source material: central memory CD4+ T cells from blood. This sequence was found in a woman between 18 and 29 years old in good health. The gene calls are TRBV2 and TRBJ2-1, with 7 bases identical to TRBD1. Written as DNA, the CDR3 is TGTGCCAGCACCAGGGACAGCTCATACTACAATGAGCAGTTCTTC. Encoded protein: CASTRDSSYYNEQFF. Full variable domain (outside the CDR3, taken from reference TRBV2 and TRBJ2-1): EPEVTQTPSHQVTQMGQEVILRCVPISNHLYFYWYRQILGQKVEFLVSFYNNEISEKSEIFDDQFSVERPDGSNFTLKIRSTKLEDSAMYFCASTRDSSYYNEQFFGPGTRLTVL.